This T cell receptor beta chain was captured in a study of blood T cell repertoires in COVID-19 (dated by TCRdb to the early 2020s). With regard to the full study: The collaborator samples originated in the United States, Italy and Spain and spanned the acute and convalescent phases of COVID-19. Deeply sampled blood TCRbeta repertoires from subjects exposed to, actively infected with, or recovered from COVID-19 were included in the dataset. Where HLA class I and class II types were available, the types were taken from metadata supplied by the sample provider, not from assay-based typing. Samples were obtained from the ongoing ImmuneRACE study (first 160 participants) and from approximately 1,200 subjects provided by 6 global collaborators. The prospective study material was composed of cDNA or gDNA derived from T cells, B-cell-depleted T cells, or PBMCs. Sample metadata almost always included a de-identified subject ID, COVID-19 status, age in years and sex. The repertoires were released in a freely available public database meant as a resource for research on the immune response to SARS-CoV-2. Findings and caveats that apply to the study as a whole: The amount of clinical and demographic metadata varied by source and participant and was provided uncurated.

Each collaborating institution followed its own protocols to collect whole blood in K2EDTA tubes. Collaborator samples were shipped for TCRbeta analysis as frozen whole blood, isolated PBMCs, or DNA extracted from either sample type. TCRbeta CDR3 regions were amplified from genomic DNA using the immunoSEQ Assay, a bias-controlled multiplex PCR. The study's processing was this. The number of nucleated cells in each sample was estimated from the amplification of reference gene primers within the assay. To quantify the absolute abundance of each unique TCRbeta CDR3 rearrangement, sequence reads were collapsed and filtered. For each sample, productive Simpson clonality was calculated as the square root of Simpson's diversity index over productive rearrangements. TCRdb re-hosts the immuneACCESS table, in-frame sequences only. Its copies lack some clones; in the studies checked, an unresolved V gene accounts for under half of them, and the cause for the rest is not known. V and J calls and clone size are as listed in that table; D and trimming were resolved from the DNA. The sample table holds 300,000 or so clones, of which about 85% were seen once. The ten most abundant clones make up around 4% of the sample.

As regards this clone: Its cognate antigen has yet to be identified. No much larger clone is present one base from it, and per-base qualities are unavailable.

V trim: 4 bases; J trim: 6 bases; unmatched bases: 4. CDR1 and CDR2, looked up from the germline V gene, are ENHRY and SYGVKD. Taken from cysteine to phenylalanine, the CDR3 has 13 residues. Just CDR3 DNA is preserved here, 39 bases in frame from base 1. This clonotype was sampled from a woman aged 45-65 years with active or convalescent COVID-19. Rearrangement joined TRBV10-3 to TRBJ2-7; 9 bases in between match TRBD1. The sequencing input was peripheral blood. The CDR3 here reads CAISAGQGFEQYF. The bases read TGTGCCATCAGTGCCGGACAGGGGTTCGAGCAGTACTTC.